These 17 T cell receptor beta chains were sequenced from one sample in a study of T cells after yellow fever vaccination. TCRdb redid the calling of the 5' RACE reads with MiXCR, one entry per CDR3 protein. The data contain nearly 300,000 distinct CDR3 sequences, under 9% of them seen just once; the ten biggest clones take up approximately 3.3%. Material: CD4+ T cells sorted from PBMCs, obtained 5 days after the yellow fever booster vaccination. Receptors were obtained from a young man who received the YFV17D yellow fever vaccine.

This clonotype was counted between two and nine times. At one end, the junction sequence differs from germline, possibly due to a read error. This chain connects TRBV7-2 to TRBJ2-3; TRBD2 matches at 8 bases. Germline CDR1 SGHTA, CDR2 FQGNSA. The length of the CDR3 is 15 residues. Here the CDR3 reads CASSVAGPSTDTQYF. The DNA for the CDR3 is TGTGCCAGCAGCGTAGCGGGACCAAGCACAGATACGCAGTATTTT.

In this sample, this clonotype turned up a few times. This chain joins TRBV4-2 and TRBJ1-2; 8 bases are a match to TRBD1. The V segment lost 7 bases and the J segment 1 base; nucleotides outside the gene matches: 17. Germline V gene sequence: CDR1 LGHNA, CDR2 YNFKEQ. CDR3 length equals 18 residues. This CDR3 is CASTEVRQGAVINYGYTF. DNA for the CDR3: TGTGCCAGCACCGAGGTCAGGCAGGGGGCTGTCATTAACTATGGCTACACCTTC.

This clonotype has a handful of counts. This CDR3 is CASSPLFPSGNTIYF. DNA for the CDR3: TGTGCCAGCAGTCCCCTTTTTCCCTCTGGAAACACCATATATTTT. The chain is built from TRBV6-5 and TRBJ1-3; D ambiguous. CDR1 is MNHEY, CDR2 SVGAGI, per germline. CDR3 length: 15 amino acids. The V gene lost 5 bases and the J gene lost 0 bases, with 11 bases spanning the gap.

J is TRBJ2-5 and V is TRBV7-2; weak D call: TRBD2 (5 bases). The CDR3 covers 13 residues. Between the trimmed V and J ends, which lost 6 bases and 5 bases, there was a span of 13 bases. Germline CDR1 and CDR2: SGHTA and FQGNSA. CDR3 sequence: CASRQLVTETQYF. CDR3 DNA sequence: TGTGCCAGCAGACAACTAGTTACGGAGACCCAGTACTTC. Full variable domain (remainder filled in from reference TRBV7-2 and TRBJ2-5): GAGVSQSPSNKVTEKGKDVELRCDPISGHTALYWYRQSLGQGLEFLIYFQGNSAPDKSGLPSDRFSAERTGGSVSTLTIQRTQQEDSAVYLCASRQLVTETQYFGPGTRLLVL.

J is TRBJ1-1 and V is TRBV30; D uncertain. Per germline, CDR1 GTSNPN and CDR2 SVGIG (reference sequence). The V end was cut by 0 bases, the J end by 6 bases, with 11 bases between. This CDR3 contains 13 residues. CDR3 in DNA: TGTGCCTGGAGTGTTGAATCTGGATCTGAAGCTTTCTTT. It specifies CAWSVESGSEAFF.

This chain links TRBV6-5 with TRBJ1-2; a weak D match, TRBD1 (6 bases). V shed 6 bases and J shed 8 bases, with 16 bases lying between them. Germline V gene lookup returns CDR1 MNHEY and CDR2 SVGAGI. This CDR3 is 13 amino acids long. The CDR3 bases are TGTGCCAGCAGCCTCAGACAGGCGGCCGGCTACACCTTC. This codes for CASSLRQAAGYTF.

The rearrangement joins TRBV12-3 or TRBV12-4 to TRBJ2-5, with D unclear. This CDR3 comprises 13 residues. V lost 6 bases and J lost 1, with 9 bases in between. Here the CDR3 DNA reads TGTGCCAGCAGCTACCGGTCCCAAGAGACCCAGTACTTC. Translating it yields CASSYRSQETQYF.

This clonotype occurred a few times. V is TRBV24-1 and J is TRBJ1-2, with unresolved D. The CDR3 has 13 residues. The V end was cut by 2 bases, the J end by 5 bases, with 8 bases between. The germline CDR1 and CDR2 sequences are KGHDR and SFDVKD. The CDR3 here is CATSDSGVYGYTF. In DNA form, the CDR3 reads TGTGCCACCAGTGATTCAGGAGTTTATGGCTACACCTTC.

The rearrangement uses TRBV7-9 and TRBJ1-1; no firm D call. The CDR3 spans 15 residues. V was cut by 0 bases and J by 1 base, with 9 bases left in between. Per the germline V gene, CDR1 is SEHNR and CDR2 is FQNEAQ (reference sequence). CDR3 DNA: TGTGCCAGCAGCTTAGCAGTTCCCTGGAACACTGAAGCTTTCTTT. This encodes CASSLAVPWNTEAFF. Filled out from reference TRBV7-9 and TRBJ1-1, the complete variable domain reads DTGVSQNPRHKITKRGQNVTFRCDPISEHNRLYWYRQTLGQGPEFLTYFQNEAQLEKSRLLSDRFSAERPKGSFSTLEIQRTEQGDSAMYLCASSLAVPWNTEAFFGQGTRLTVV.

The chain combines TRBV4-3 with TRBJ1-1, with 7 bases identical to TRBD1. The V and J ends lost 1 base and 1 base, in that order; junction bases with no gene match: 12. This CDR3 region has 18 residues. CDR1 is LGHNA and CDR2 is YSLEER in the germline V gene. The CDR3 nucleotides read TGCGCCAGCAGCCAAGGATCAACAGGGGTCGCTGGGAACACTGAAGCTTTCTTT. It yields the protein CASSQGSTGVAGNTEAFF.

This chain joins TRBV7-9 and TRBJ1-2, with 7 bases aligning to TRBD1. Germline CDR1 is SEHNR and CDR2 is FQNEAQ (reference sequence). The CDR3 has 15 residues. After removal of 3 bases from V and 0 bases from J, the junction contained 4 bases not matched to a gene. CDR3 in amino acids: CASSLGQGANYGYTF. The CDR3 DNA reads TGTGCCAGCAGCTTGGGGCAGGGGGCTAACTATGGCTACACCTTC.

In its sample, this clonotype was seen a few times. J is TRBJ2-1 and V is TRBV20-1; 9 positions agree with TRBD1. CDR1 DFQATT and CDR2 SNEGSKA come from the germline V gene (reference sequence). After removal of 2 bases from V and 4 bases from J, the junction contained 12 bases not matched to a gene. This CDR3 has 17 residues. CDR3 sequence reads: CSARRPNRGRMYNEQFF. The CDR3 DNA sequence: TGCAGTGCTAGACGACCAAACAGGGGGCGCATGTACAATGAGCAGTTCTTC.

There are a few counts of this clonotype. V usage is TRBV6-5 and J usage is TRBJ2-3; perhaps TRBD2 as D (6 bases). V lost 3 bases and J 5 bases, leaving 15 bases between the germline ends. This CDR3 region has 15 residues. The germline CDR1 and CDR2 sequences are MNHEY and SVGAGI. The CDR3 DNA is TGTGCCAGCAGTTATCAACTAGCCGCCCGAGATACGCAGTATTTT. It yields the protein CASSYQLAARDTQYF.

This clonotype was observed a few times. J is TRBJ1-2 and V is TRBV5-1, with D possibly being TRBD1 (6 bases). Per germline, CDR1 SGHRS and CDR2 YFSETQ. V was clipped by 7 bases and J by 6 bases, with 16 bases between them. The CDR3 totals 13 residues. The CDR3 is CASGQIAEDGYTF. CDR3 coding DNA: TGCGCCAGCGGACAGATAGCGGAAGATGGCTACACCTTC.

This chain links TRBV10-3 with TRBJ2-6; 9 bases agree with TRBD2. The CDR3 spans 18 residues. The germline gives CDR1 ENHRY, CDR2 SYGVKD. Trimming removed 2 bases from V and 0 bases from J; junction bases left unmatched: 5. CDR3 bases: TGTGCCATCAGTGAGGGAGCGGGGGGACGCTCTGGGGCCAACGTCCTGACTTTC. It specifies CAISEGAGGRSGANVLTF.

The table lists this clonotype with a few counts. The genes are TRBV12-3 or TRBV12-4 and TRBJ2-5, with D tentatively TRBD2 (6 bases). The CDR3 is 14 residues long. Trimming removed 3 bases from V and 3 bases from J, with 11 bases in between. The CDR3 region is CASSFTSYKETQYF. The CDR3 DNA sequence: TGTGCCAGCAGTTTTACTAGCTATAAAGAGACCCAGTACTTC.

J is TRBJ1-2 and V is TRBV29-1, with D possibly being TRBD1 (5 bases). V gave up 0 bases and J gave up 7 bases, with 9 bases separating them. CDR1 and CDR2 (germline): SQVTM, ANQGSEA. CDR3 length equals 12 residues. CDR3 protein: CSVEDLGGGYTF. CDR3 DNA: TGCAGCGTTGAAGATCTGGGGGGTGGCTACACCTTC.